The T cell receptor (beta chain) under discussion was sequenced for a study of siplizumab effects on memory and regulatory T cells. Findings and limits, study-wide: The authors did not confirm suppressive function in proliferating Tregs from siplizumab cultures.

This clone appeared a few times. Its antigen is still unknown. Germline loops: CDR1 MNHEY, CDR2 SMNVEV (reference sequence). The J segment lost 4 bases and the V segment lost 5 bases, leaving 5 bases of the junction unmatched. The CDR3 sequence is 15 residues long. Data came from immunoSEQ multiplex PCR; TCRdb stores just in-frame clones and leaves some out. The sample records about 97,000 clones, around 90% being singletons. This chain uses TRBV27 with TRBJ2-5, with 12 bases lining up with TRBD2. The sequenced sample was non-Treg CD4+ T cells sorted from blood. The clonotype originates from a human donor in good health. The CDR3 nucleotides are TGTGCCAGCAGTAGCCTAGCGGGAGGGTCAGAGACCCAGTACTTC. It encodes CASSSLAGGSETQYF.